The 3 T cell receptor beta chains in this list originate from one sample, sequenced in a study of blood T cell repertoires in COVID-19. Measured with immunoSEQ multiplex PCR; TCRdb has only the in-frame clones, and not every one. The repertoire holds about 240,000 clones, 86% seen once, with roughly an eighth in the top ten. Sequenced material: peripheral blood. The source is an elderly man with acute or convalescent COVID-19.

A word on this clone: The sample holds other DNA sequences that translate to the same CDR3. V and J are TRBV18 and TRBJ1-1, with D tentatively TRBD1 (6 bases). This CDR3 comprises 15 residues. The ends were cut back, 4 bases at V and 0 bases at J, with 12 bases in the middle. Germline CDR1 and CDR2: KGHSH and LQKENI. The CDR3 reads CASSLSRGLNTEAFF. The CDR3 region has the DNA TGTGCCAGCTCACTAAGCAGGGGTTTGAACACTGAAGCTTTCTTT.

The chain has TRBV27 and TRBJ2-7; 8 bases are a match to TRBD1. With V trimmed by 0 bases and J by 3 bases, 13 bases remained unmatched. The CDR3 loop spans 18 amino acids. Germline V lookup: CDR1 MNHEY, CDR2 SMNVEV (reference sequence). The CDR3 region has the DNA TGTGCCAGCAGTTTATCAGGACAGGGATCCTCCCTTTACTACGAGCAGTACTTC. Amino acids: CASSLSGQGSSLYYEQYF.

This clone has more than one count but fewer than ten. V usage is TRBV27 and J usage is TRBJ1-2; D uncertain. The CDR3 length is 17 residues. Trimming removed 5 bases at V and 4 bases at J, with 23 bases between. The germline gives CDR1 MNHEY, CDR2 SMNVEV (reference sequence). The CDR3 region has the DNA TGTGCCAGCAGTCCCCGGAGCCTCGGAATTGGGAGCTATGGCTACACCTTC. Translating it yields CASSPRSLGIGSYGYTF.